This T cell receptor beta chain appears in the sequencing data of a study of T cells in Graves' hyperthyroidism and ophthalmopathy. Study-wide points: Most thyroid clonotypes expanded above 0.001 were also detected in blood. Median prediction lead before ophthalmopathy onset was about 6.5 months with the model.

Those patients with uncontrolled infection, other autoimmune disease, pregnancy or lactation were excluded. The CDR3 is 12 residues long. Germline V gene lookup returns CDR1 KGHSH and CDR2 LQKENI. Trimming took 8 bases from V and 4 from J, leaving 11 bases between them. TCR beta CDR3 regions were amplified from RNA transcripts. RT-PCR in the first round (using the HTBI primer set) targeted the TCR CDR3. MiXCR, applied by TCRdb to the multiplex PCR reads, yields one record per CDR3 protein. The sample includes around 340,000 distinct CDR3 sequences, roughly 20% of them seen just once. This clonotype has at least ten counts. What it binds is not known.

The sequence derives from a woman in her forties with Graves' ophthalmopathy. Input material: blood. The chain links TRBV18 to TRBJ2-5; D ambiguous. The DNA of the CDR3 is TGTGCCAGCGGACCACAACCAGAGACCCAGTACTTC. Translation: CASGPQPETQYF.